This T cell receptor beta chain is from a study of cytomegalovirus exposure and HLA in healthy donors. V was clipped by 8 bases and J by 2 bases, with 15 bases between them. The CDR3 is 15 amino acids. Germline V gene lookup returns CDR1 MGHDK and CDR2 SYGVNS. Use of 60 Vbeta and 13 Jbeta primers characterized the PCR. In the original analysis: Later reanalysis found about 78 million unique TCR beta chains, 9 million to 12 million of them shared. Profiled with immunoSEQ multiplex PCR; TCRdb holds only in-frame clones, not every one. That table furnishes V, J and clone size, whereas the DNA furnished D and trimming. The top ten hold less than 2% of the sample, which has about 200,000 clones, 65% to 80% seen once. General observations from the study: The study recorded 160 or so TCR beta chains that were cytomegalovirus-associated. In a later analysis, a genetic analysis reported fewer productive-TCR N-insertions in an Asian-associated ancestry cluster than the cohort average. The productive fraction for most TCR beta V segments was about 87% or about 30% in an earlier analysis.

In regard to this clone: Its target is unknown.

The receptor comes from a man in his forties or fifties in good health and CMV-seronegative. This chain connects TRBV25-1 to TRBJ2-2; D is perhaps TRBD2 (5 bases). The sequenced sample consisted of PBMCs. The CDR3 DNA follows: TGTGCCAGCGCAAGCCGGGGAGCAAACACCGGGGAGCTGTTTTTT. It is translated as CASASRGANTGELFF.